This note documents a single T cell receptor beta chain sequence. TCRdb's copy holds only in-frame clones and misses some; the assay was immunoSEQ multiplex PCR. This sample has about 2.3 million clones; more than 80% occur once, and the top ten carry 0.39%. The data are from a study of shared clonotypes between healthy human individuals. The wider study: Each donor contributed plates that comprised three CD4 naive, three CD4 memory, two CD8 naive and one CD8 memory.

The germline CDR1 and CDR2 sequences are MNHNS and SASEGT. Trimming at V came to 7 bases and at J to 4 bases, leaving 7 bases not matched to a gene. The CDR3 loop spans 14 amino acids. The receptor's source is a man aged 18-30 years in good health. Some clones in this sample may be carry-over from other donors' samples. This rearrangement joins TRBV6-1 to TRBJ1-2, with 9 bases identical to TRBD1. The sample comprised naive CD4+ T cells from PBMCs. Subset described: CD45RA+ positively selected. The CDR3 loop reads CASTWTGAGYGYTF. In nucleotides, the CDR3 is TGTGCCAGCACCTGGACAGGGGCTGGCTATGGCTACACCTTC.